This passage covers 8 T cell receptor beta chains from one sample sequenced in a study of blood T cell repertoires in COVID-19. Some clones are missing from TCRdb's copy, which holds only in-frame ones; the method was immunoSEQ multiplex PCR. The sample has about 200,000 clones; around 82% are singletons. The sequenced sample was PBMCs or T cells enriched from blood (not recorded which). These receptors were taken from a woman in her fifties or sixties with acute COVID-19.

The chain is built from TRBV4-2 and TRBJ1-4; D possibly corresponds to TRBD1 (5 bases). The V end lost 0 bases, the J end lost 7 bases, and 15 bases lay between the germline ends. The CDR3 is 16 residues long. CDR1 and CDR2 (germline): LGHNA, YNFKEQ. The CDR3 DNA follows: TGTGCCAGCAGCCAAGATGGGGCAGGGCAGGGTGAAAAACTGTTTTTT. This gives the protein CASSQDGAGQGEKLFF.

This clone was seen only a few times. The rearrangement uses TRBV7-9 and TRBJ1-2; the match to TRBD1 covers 8 bases. Germline trimming cut 7 bases from V and 8 bases from J; bases unmatched to any gene: 9. CDR1 is SEHNR, CDR2 FQNEAQ, per germline (reference sequence). The CDR3 length is 13 residues. Here the CDR3 reads CASTPVQGAGYTF. CDR3 nucleotides: TGTGCCAGCACCCCGGTCCAGGGGGCAGGCTACACCTTC.

This clone was counted a few times. This rearrangement joins TRBV5-4 to TRBJ1-1; D not certain. The CDR3 extends over 12 amino acids. Germline V lookup: CDR1 SGHNT, CDR2 YYREEE (reference sequence). Trimming took 4 bases from V and 3 from J, leaving 7 bases between them. CDR3 sequence: CASSPPDTEAFF. The CDR3 nucleotides are TGTGCCAGCAGCCCACCGGACACTGAAGCTTTCTTT.

The gene calls are TRBV7-2 and TRBJ1-2; 7 nucleotides agree with TRBD1. After removal of 3 bases from V and 3 bases from J, the junction contained 4 bases not matched to a gene. Germline V gene data show CDR1 as SGHTA and CDR2 as FQGNSA. This CDR3 region has 14 residues. The CDR3 protein is CASSFYGQDYGYTF. The CDR3 nucleotides read TGTGCCAGCAGCTTCTACGGACAGGACTATGGCTACACCTTC.

The CDR3 is CASSAGPNQPQHF. CDR3 nucleotide sequence: TGCGCCAGCTCCGCGGGACCAAATCAGCCCCAGCATTTT. The J gene is TRBJ1-5, the V gene TRBV10-1; D is possibly TRBD1 (5 bases). CDR3 length: 13 amino acids. The germline gives CDR1 WNHNN, CDR2 SYGVQD (reference sequence). Trimming left V 8 bases short and J 4 bases short, with 12 bases between.

This rearrangement joins TRBV12-3 or TRBV12-4 to TRBJ1-1; D gene unclear. The CDR3 is 11 amino acids. The V end was cut by 6 bases, the J end by 11 bases, with 13 bases between. The CDR3 nucleotides read TGTGCCAGCAGCTTACAAGCGTCGGCTTTCTTT. This translates into CASSLQASAFF.

The rearrangement joins TRBV25-1 to TRBJ1-6, with 7 bases that match TRBD1. The V segment lost 7 bases and the J segment 7 bases; nucleotides outside the gene matches: 7. Germline CDR1 and CDR2: MGHDK and SYGVNS. This CDR3 spans 14 amino acids. The chain's CDR3 is CASTRGQQNSPLHF. The CDR3 DNA reads TGTGCCAGCACGAGGGGGCAGCAGAATTCACCCCTCCACTTT.

CDR3 residues: CASSQNQMDRKEQFF. In DNA, the CDR3 is TGTGCCAGCAGCCAAAATCAAATGGACAGGAAGGAGCAGTTCTTC. This rearrangement joins TRBV11-3 to TRBJ2-1, with 7 bases fitting TRBD1. J was trimmed by 10 bases and V by 5 bases; bases with no gene match: 14. This CDR3 is built from 15 residues. Germline V lookup: CDR1 SGHNT, CDR2 YENEEA.